This TCR beta chain was sequenced in a study of T and B cells in COVID-19 patients. Across the whole study: Critical illness requiring mechanical ventilation or extracorporeal membrane oxygenation affected about 65% of the 20 active-infection patients. The study, taken as a whole, reports: Sorted SARS-CoV-2-responsive or tetramer+ T cells and CD4+, regulatory and CD8+ subsets were not yet sequenced. Highly clonal in active COVID-19, TRB repertoires exceeded healthy-donor diversity and richness at recovery.

The CDR3 runs to 15 residues. V was pared by 7 bases and J by 0 bases, with 12 bases between. Germline values: CDR1 KGHSH, CDR2 LQKENI. From blood, about 240-550 ng of genomic DNA served as TRB template. The table lists this clonotype with a few counts. Antigen: not known. Multiplex PCR with BIOMED2 TRB-A/B primer pools amplified TRB rearrangements. TCRdb itself ran the multiplex PCR reads through MiXCR, one entry per CDR3 protein. Of several thousand distinct CDR3 sequences in the sample, approximately 36% were seen once. Sequencing was done on a sample of blood. This clonotype was obtained from a human donor with active COVID-19. The V call is TRBV18, the J call TRBJ2-2; D not resolved. CDR3 protein: CASFLSGSNTGELFF. In DNA, the CDR3 is TGTGCCAGCTTCTTATCCGGATCGAACACCGGGGAGCTGTTTTTT.